These T cell receptor beta chains were read from a single sample in a study of blood T cell repertoires in COVID-19. Profiled with immunoSEQ multiplex PCR; TCRdb holds only in-frame clones, not every one. The repertoire has about 160,000 clones, approximately 80% of them found once; the top ten carry 3.5% to 4.5%. Sequencing was carried out using peripheral blood. The source of these receptors is a woman older than 75 with acute or convalescent COVID-19. The CDR3 runs from the conserved cysteine through the conserved F or W. Expanded clones are given a class, and other clones once, few, many or no size at all.

.,TRBV3-1/TRBV3-2,CASSQWLEQFF
.,TRBV10-1,CASSVSTSYNEQFF
.,TRBV5-1,CASNFGTTNTEAFF
.,TRBV6-1,CASSEAWTGTYGYTF
.,TRBV10-3,CAVSASGQGNYGYTF
.,TRBV12-5,CASGWVEGANTGELFF
.,TRBV6-6,CASSPRGQETQYF
.,TRBV6-2/TRBV6-3,CASSFGTQSQETQYF
.,TRBV6-4,CASSAQGPNSPLHF
.,TRBV18,CASSPGQPVNTEAFF
.,TRBV7-8,CASSLAAGAGGGFKEQYF
few,TRBV27,CASSLSGGNSPLHF
.,TRBV11-1,CASSQGKYYEQYF
.,TRBV2,CASSASYEQYF